This is a list of T cell receptor beta chains from one sample in a study of shared clonotypes between healthy human individuals. Using immunoSEQ multiplex PCR, the repertoire was profiled, and TCRdb retains in-frame clones only, with some absent. The sample holds 2 million to 2.5 million clones, around 95% seen once. The sequencing sample was made of naive CD4+ T cells sorted from blood. Receptors originate from a man younger than 30 in good health. The CDR3 runs from the conserved cysteine through the conserved F or W. Each record gives: clone size, J gene, D gene, V gene, CDR3 protein, CDR3 DNA. A D gene is named only where the DNA matches it firmly. A clone size is listed for some rows: how often the clone was seen (once, few, many), or a class if it is expanded.

NA,TRBJ2-3,TRBD2,TRBV30,CAWSSGLAGGPDTQYF,TGTGCCTGGAGTTCCGGACTAGCGGGAGGGCCCGATACGCAGTATTTT
NA,TRBJ1-3,TRBD1,TRBV5-1,CASSLGTPGGNTIYF,TGCGCCAGCAGCTTGGGGACACCAGGGGGGAACACCATATATTTT
NA,TRBJ2-5,NA,TRBV4-1,CASSYSGAGQETQYF,TGCGCCAGCAGCTATTCGGGGGCGGGCCAAGAGACCCAGTACTTC
NA,TRBJ2-6,NA,TRBV19,CASSTGAGANVLTF,TGTGCCAGTAGTACGGGGGCTGGGGCCAACGTCCTGACTTTC
NA,TRBJ1-5,NA,TRBV5-6,CASSLSPSGDQPQHF,TGTGCCAGCAGCTTGAGTCCGTCAGGGGATCAGCCCCAGCATTTT
NA,TRBJ1-2,NA,TRBV5-8,CASSFEGDYGYTF,TGTGCCAGCAGCTTTGAGGGGGACTATGGCTACACCTTC
NA,TRBJ2-1,TRBD2,TRBV6-4,CASSDQGTSGRSEQFF,TGTGCCAGCAGTGACCAGGGGACTAGCGGGAGAAGTGAGCAGTTCTTC
once,TRBJ2-1,NA,TRBV7-6,CASSWAGTSSYNEQFF,TGTGCCAGCAGCTGGGCCGGGACAAGCTCCTACAATGAGCAGTTCTTC
once,TRBJ2-2,NA,TRBV10-2,CASSEWYTGELFF,TGCGCCAGCAGTGAGTGGTACACCGGGGAGCTGTTTTTT
NA,TRBJ1-6,NA,TRBV7-2,CASSLTAKVNSPLHF,TGTGCCAGCAGCTTAACGGCGAAAGTTAATTCACCCCTCCACTTT
NA,TRBJ1-6,NA,TRBV2,CASSRTERRPLHF,TGTGCCAGCAGTCGGACGGAAAGGAGGCCCCTCCACTTT
NA,TRBJ2-7,NA,TRBV5-5,CASSAPQRAQDEQYF,TGTGCCAGCAGCGCCCCCCAGCGGGCTCAGGACGAGCAGTACTTC
once,TRBJ2-1,NA,TRBV7-2,CASREGTHSYNEQFF,TGTGCCAGCAGGGAAGGTACGCACTCCTACAATGAGCAGTTCTTC
NA,TRBJ2-1,TRBD2,TRBV30,CALLAGVYSEQFF,TGTGCCTTACTAGCGGGAGTCTACAGTGAGCAGTTCTTC
NA,TRBJ2-3,NA,TRBV5-4,CASSLSQGTDTQYF,TGTGCCAGCAGCTTGTCGCAGGGAACAGATACGCAGTATTTT
NA,TRBJ1-5,TRBD1,TRBV6-1,CATTQTGDRNQPQHF,TGTGCCACTACCCAGACAGGGGATCGCAATCAGCCCCAGCATTTT
once,TRBJ2-4,TRBD2,TRBV7-8,CASSPTSGGAGKNIQYF,TGTGCCAGCAGCCCAACTAGCGGGGGGGCGGGCAAAAACATTCAGTACTTC
NA,TRBJ1-1,NA,TRBV28,CASSPPRNGNTEAFF,TGTGCCAGCAGTCCACCCAGAAATGGGAACACTGAAGCTTTCTTT
NA,TRBJ2-1,TRBD2,TRBV7-8,CASSFIAGYNEQFF,TGTGCCAGCAGCTTCATAGCGGGCTACAATGAGCAGTTCTTC
NA,TRBJ1-5,NA,TRBV4-1,CASSQDFLGAQPQHF,TGCGCCAGCAGCCAAGATTTTCTTGGAGCCCAGCCCCAGCATTTT
NA,TRBJ2-7,TRBD2,TRBV5-8,CASSLIVFLAGETYEQYF,TGTGCCAGCAGCTTGATCGTATTCCTTGCGGGAGAAACCTACGAGCAGTACTTC
NA,TRBJ2-3,NA,TRBV14,CASSQESTQLGNTQYF,TGTGCCAGCAGCCAAGAATCCACCCAACTAGGGAATACGCAGTATTTT
NA,TRBJ2-7,TRBD2,TRBV5-1,CASSWTSGGPYEQYF,TGCGCCAGCAGCTGGACTAGCGGAGGACCCTACGAGCAGTACTTC
NA,TRBJ1-4,NA,TRBV6-5,CASSYVINEKLFF,TGTGCCAGCAGTTACGTGATTAATGAAAAACTGTTTTTT
NA,TRBJ1-6,NA,TRBV19,CASSIDLTSPLHF,TGTGCCAGTAGTATAGATCTAACTTCACCCCTCCACTTT
NA,TRBJ2-7,TRBD2,TRBV13,CASRPSSGRVEQYF,TGTGCCAGCAGACCCTCTAGCGGGAGAGTCGAGCAGTACTTC
NA,TRBJ1-2,NA,TRBV6-5,CASSRHPGYGYTF,TGTGCCAGCAGTCGGCACCCAGGCTATGGCTACACCTTC
NA,TRBJ1-1,NA,TRBV9,CASSVATELNTEAFF,TGTGCCAGCAGCGTAGCCACAGAGTTGAACACTGAAGCTTTCTTT